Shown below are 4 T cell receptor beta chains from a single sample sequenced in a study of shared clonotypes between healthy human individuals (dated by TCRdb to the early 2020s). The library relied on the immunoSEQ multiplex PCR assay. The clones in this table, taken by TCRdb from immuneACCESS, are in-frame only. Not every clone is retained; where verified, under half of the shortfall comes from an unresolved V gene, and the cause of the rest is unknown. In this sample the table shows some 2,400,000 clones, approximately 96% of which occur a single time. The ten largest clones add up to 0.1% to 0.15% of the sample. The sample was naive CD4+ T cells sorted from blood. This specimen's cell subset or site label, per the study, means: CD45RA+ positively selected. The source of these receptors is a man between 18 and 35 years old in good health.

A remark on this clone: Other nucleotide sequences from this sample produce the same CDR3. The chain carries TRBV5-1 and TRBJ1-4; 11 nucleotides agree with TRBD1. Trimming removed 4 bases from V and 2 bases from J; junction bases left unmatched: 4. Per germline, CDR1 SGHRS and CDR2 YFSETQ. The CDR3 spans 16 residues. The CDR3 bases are TGCGCCAGCAGCCCCGGACAGGGGGCTACTAATGAAAAACTGTTTTTT. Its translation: CASSPGQGATNEKLFF.

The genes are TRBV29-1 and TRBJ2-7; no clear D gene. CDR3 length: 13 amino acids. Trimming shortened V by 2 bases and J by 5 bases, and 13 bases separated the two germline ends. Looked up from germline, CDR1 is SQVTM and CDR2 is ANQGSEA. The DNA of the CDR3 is TGCAGCGTTGAATCCGACCGTGGGCACGAGCAGTACTTC. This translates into CSVESDRGHEQYF.

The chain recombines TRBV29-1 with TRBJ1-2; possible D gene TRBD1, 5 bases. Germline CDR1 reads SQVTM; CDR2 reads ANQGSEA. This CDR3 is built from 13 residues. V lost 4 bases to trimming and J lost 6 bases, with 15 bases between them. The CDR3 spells CSVGDGGVHGYTF. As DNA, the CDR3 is TGCAGCGTTGGGGACGGCGGAGTTCATGGCTACACCTTC.

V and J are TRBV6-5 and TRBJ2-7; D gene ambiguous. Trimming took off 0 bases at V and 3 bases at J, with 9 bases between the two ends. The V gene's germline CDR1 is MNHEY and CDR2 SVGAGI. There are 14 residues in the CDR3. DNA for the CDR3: TGTGCCAGCAGTTACTCCGGTGGACGCTACGAGCAGTACTTC. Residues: CASSYSGGRYEQYF.